This entry lists 20 T cell receptor beta chains sequenced from one sample in a study of blood T cell repertoires in COVID-19 (dated by TCRdb to 2020 to 2021). The method behind the library was the immunoSEQ multiplex PCR assay. What TCRdb holds here is the immuneACCESS table cut down to in-frame rearrangements. Part of the clones is not present; checked against another copy, under half of the missing clones reflect an unresolved V gene, and the others are unexplained. The sample table shows hundreds of thousands of clones, and 88% are seen once. 2.5% to 3% of the sample belongs to the ten largest clones. Source material: PBMCs or T cells enriched from blood (not recorded which). Source of these receptors: a woman in her forties or fifties who had recovered from COVID-19.

The rearrangement uses TRBV27 and TRBJ1-4; weak D call: TRBD1 (6 bases). V shed 4 bases and J shed 0 bases, with 21 bases lying between them. CDR3 size: 19 residues. Looked up from germline, CDR1 is MNHEY and CDR2 is SMNVEV (reference sequence). DNA for the CDR3: TGTGCCAGCAGTTCAGAAGACCCCGAACGGACAGCAACTAATGAAAAACTGTTTTTT. Encoded protein: CASSSEDPERTATNEKLFF.

This clone was counted between two and nine times. Since no conserved phenylalanine or tryptophan closes the CDR3, a read error is the likely cause. It is unclear where the CDR3 begins or ends on the DNA, so no DNA is shown, and the CDR3 is as TCRdb lists it. J is TRBJ1-1 and V is TRBV10-3; the table calls TRBD1, which could not be checked here. The germline V gene encodes CDR1 ENHRY and CDR2 SYGVKD. Termini included, the CDR3 measures 13 amino acids. The CDR3 sequence: CAISESNTDRRFV.

The chain joins TRBV21-1 to TRBJ2-1; the table names TRBD2, a call not compared with the DNA. TRBV21-1 is given as a pseudogene. The CDR3 has 17 residues. The CDR3 nucleotides read TGTGCCAGCAGCAAAGCCCGACTAAATGTCGTCTACAATGAGCAGTTCTTC. This translates into CASSKARLNVVYNEQFF.

V and J are TRBV24-1 and TRBJ1-2; tentatively, D is TRBD1 (6 bases). The V end lost 3 bases, the J end lost 7 bases, and 11 bases lay between the germline ends. CDR3 length equals 13 residues. Germline V CDR1 and CDR2: KGHDR, SFDVKD. The CDR3 sequence is CATSDAYRAGYTF. The CDR3 region has the DNA TGTGCCACCAGTGATGCATACAGGGCTGGCTACACCTTC.

This clone turned up a few times. V is TRBV5-1 and J is TRBJ2-5, with a possible D match to TRBD2 (5 bases). Germline V gene sequence: CDR1 SGHRS, CDR2 YFSETQ. V lost 3 bases to trimming and J lost 5 bases, with 17 bases between them. The CDR3 is 15 amino acids. CDR3 DNA sequence: TGCGCCAGCAGCTCCACGGGGAGTAGCGTGGAGACCCAGTACTTC. Protein sequence: CASSSTGSSVETQYF. Full variable domain (rest looked up from reference TRBV5-1 and TRBJ2-5): KAGVTQTPRYLIKTRGQQVTLSCSPISGHRSVSWYQQTPGQGLQFLFEYFSETQRNKGNFPGRFSGRQFSNSRSEMNVSTLELGDSALYLCASSSTGSSVETQYFGPGTRLLVL.

The rearrangement links TRBV4-2 to TRBJ2-7, with D hard to call. Germline V CDR1 and CDR2: LGHNA, YNFKEQ. The V end lost 3 bases, the J end lost 2 bases, and 11 bases lay between the germline ends. The CDR3 runs to 14 residues. CDR3 amino acids: CASSQAAVPYEQYF. The CDR3 DNA reads TGTGCCAGCAGCCAGGCGGCAGTACCCTACGAGCAGTACTTC.

This clone was observed once. The V and J genes are TRBV27 and TRBJ1-2, with TRBD1 matching 8 bases. Germline trimming cut 2 bases from V and 6 bases from J; bases unmatched to any gene: 11. CDR1 is MNHEY, CDR2 SMNVEV, per germline (reference sequence). This CDR3 has 16 amino acids. This CDR3 is CASSLLLRTGRDGYTF. The CDR3 coding sequence is TGTGCCAGCAGTTTACTCCTTAGGACAGGGAGGGATGGCTACACCTTC.

This chain connects TRBV6-5 to TRBJ1-2; 8 bases align to TRBD1. V lost 6 bases and J lost 0; bases outside the gene matches: 6. CDR3 length: 15 residues. Per germline, CDR1 MNHEY and CDR2 SVGAGI. CDR3 bases: TGTGCCAGCAGAGACGACAGGGGAGCTAACTATGGCTACACCTTC. Its translation is CASRDDRGANYGYTF.

The count of this clone is one. The V gene is TRBV28, the J gene TRBJ2-2, with D perhaps TRBD2 (6 bases). Trimming stripped 5 bases from V and 0 bases from J, with 13 bases between. This CDR3 region has 16 residues. Germline lookup yields CDR1 MDHEN and CDR2 SYDVKM. CDR3 DNA: TGTGCCAGCAGTGACCTTGGCGGGACGAACACCGGGGAGCTGTTTTTT. Translating gives CASSDLGGTNTGELFF.

This clone occurred once. The chain links TRBV20-1 to TRBJ2-7, with 7 bases matching TRBD1. Trimming cost V 3 bases and J 2 bases; bases outside gene matches: 7. Germline values: CDR1 DFQATT, CDR2 SNEGSKA (reference sequence). CDR3 length: 14 amino acids. The CDR3 coding sequence is TGCAGTGCTAGTGGAAACAGGGGCGCCTACGAGCAGTACTTC. Protein: CSASGNRGAYEQYF.

The genes are TRBV5-8 and TRBJ2-7, with a weak D call TRBD1 (6 bases). V lost 3 bases and J lost 3, with 16 bases in between. Looked up from germline, CDR1 is SGHTS and CDR2 is YDEGEE. The CDR3 extends over 15 amino acids. The CDR3 DNA is TGTGCCAGCAGCTCTATAGGAACAGGGTTCTACGAGCAGTACTTC. This gives the protein CASSSIGTGFYEQYF.

The V and J genes are TRBV7-2 and TRBJ1-1; D may be TRBD1 (6 bases). Germline V gene sequence: CDR1 SGHTA, CDR2 FQGNSA. V lost 2 bases to trimming and J lost 0 bases, with 10 bases between them. CDR3 length equals 15 residues. The DNA of the CDR3 is TGTGCCAGCAGCTTAAGTTCAGGGGTGAACACTGAAGCTTTCTTT. Protein sequence: CASSLSSGVNTEAFF. Filled out from reference TRBV7-2 and TRBJ1-1, the complete variable domain reads GAGVSQSPSNKVTEKGKDVELRCDPISGHTALYWYRQSLGQGLEFLIYFQGNSAPDKSGLPSDRFSAERTGGSVSTLTIQRTQQEDSAVYLCASSLSSGVNTEAFFGQGTRLTVV.

This chain connects TRBV7-2 to TRBJ2-7; D gene uncertain. CDR3 size: 12 residues. Trimming shortened V by 0 bases and J by 3 bases, and 3 bases separated the two germline ends. Germline-derived CDR1 and CDR2 are SGHTA and FQGNSA. The chain's CDR3 is CASSLARYEQYF. CDR3 in DNA: TGTGCCAGCAGCTTAGCTCGCTACGAGCAGTACTTC.

The chain has TRBV28 and TRBJ2-4, with 7 positions matching TRBD2. CDR1 is MDHEN, CDR2 SYDVKM, per germline. The CDR3 is 12 residues long. The trim removed 2 bases at V and 8 bases at J, leaving 0 bases unmatched. The CDR3 DNA reads TGTGCCAGCAGTTTAACTAGCGACATTCAGTACTTC. Its protein is CASSLTSDIQYF.

This clone was seen once. This chain uses TRBV7-2 with TRBJ2-3; 8 bases agree with TRBD1. The CDR3 is made up of 14 amino acids. V was clipped by 1 base and J by 8 bases; unmatched bases: 5. Germline V lookup: CDR1 SGHTA, CDR2 FQGNSA. In DNA form, the CDR3 reads TGTGCCAGCAGCTTAGATCCCAGGGGGCCTACGCAGTATTTT. Translation gives CASSLDPRGPTQYF.

The chain joins TRBV7-9 to TRBJ1-2; the D gene is possibly TRBD1 (5 bases). CDR3 length: 14 residues. V was clipped by 3 bases and J by 3 bases, with 11 bases between them. CDR1 SEHNR and CDR2 FQNEAQ come from the germline V gene (reference sequence). In nucleotides, the CDR3 is TGTGCCAGCAGCTTGGCAGGGTGGGACTATGGCTACACCTTC. Translated, it gives CASSLAGWDYGYTF.

The rearrangement links TRBV7-2 to TRBJ2-3, with D perhaps TRBD1 (5 bases). The V gene lost 2 bases and the J gene lost 2 bases, with 11 bases spanning the gap. The CDR3 covers 15 residues. CDR1 is SGHTA, CDR2 FQGNSA, per germline. The CDR3 region is CASSLSGADTDTQYF. In nucleotides, the CDR3 is TGTGCCAGCAGCTTAAGTGGGGCAGACACAGATACGCAGTATTTT.

CDR3 loop: CASSQGQGQALENSPLHF. The CDR3, as DNA: TGTGCCAGCAGCCAAGGACAGGGACAAGCTCTAGAAAATTCACCCCTCCACTTT. This chain uses TRBV3-1 (or the pseudogene TRBV3-2) with TRBJ1-6; 7 bases map to TRBD1. Trimming took 1 base from V and 7 from J; bases not matched to a gene: 13. This CDR3 spans 18 amino acids. CDR1 and CDR2 from the germline V gene are LGHDT and YNNKEL (reference sequence).

V gene TRBV3-1 (or the pseudogene TRBV3-2) combines with J gene TRBJ2-5, with 8 nucleotides matching TRBD2. Trimming at V came to 1 base and at J to 2 bases, leaving 9 bases not matched to a gene. The CDR3 has 17 residues. The germline V gene has CDR1 LGHDT and CDR2 YNNKEL (reference sequence). The chain's CDR3 is CASSQARGGGRQETQYF. As DNA, the CDR3 is TGTGCCAGCAGCCAAGCCCGGGGGGGCGGGAGGCAAGAGACCCAGTACTTC.

V gene TRBV27 combines with J gene TRBJ1-5; no clear D. Germline V gene data show CDR1 as MNHEY and CDR2 as SMNVEV (reference sequence). The CDR3 runs to 14 residues. V was pared by 2 bases and J by 3 bases, with 8 bases between. DNA of the CDR3: TGTGCCAGCAGTTTACATGTCAACAATCAGCCCCAGCATTTT. Its protein is CASSLHVNNQPQHF.